This TCR beta chain derives from a study of shared clonotypes between healthy human individuals. Study-wide context: Used for every donor were three CD4 naive, three CD4 memory, two CD8 naive and one CD8 memory plate.

In the naive CD8 group, cells lacked CD45RO and were positively selected for CCR7, so terminally differentiated effector memory CD45RA+ cells were left out. Overall study results and limits: Some naive CD4 clonotypes, around 5%, turned up in common across four donors.

V lost 4 bases, J lost 2 bases, and 1 base lay in between. Germline V gene sequence: CDR1 SQVTM, CDR2 ANQGSEA. CDR3 length: 10 residues. The method was immunoSEQ multiplex PCR; TCRdb's version includes in-frame clones alone and lacks a portion of them. Among some 1,900,000 clones listed, about 95% were seen once. This clone appeared a few times. Antigen specificity is unknown. The sample has other DNA sequences that encode this CDR3 too. This TCR derives from a man between 18 and 35 years old in good health. Material: naive CD8+ T cells sorted from blood. The chain couples TRBV29-1 to TRBJ2-3, with D uncertain. The CDR3 nucleotides are TGCAGCGTTGTCACAGATACGCAGTATTTT. Encoded protein: CSVVTDTQYF.